This TCR beta chain is drawn from a study of CD8 T cells in Susac syndrome. Overall study results and limits: The relatively small number of individuals in the TCR sequencing and HLA analysis was acknowledged by the study.

Reverse transcription used about 0.5 to 1 ug RNA and random hexamers. A single record per CDR3 protein comes from TCRdb applying MiXCR to the immunoSEQ multiplex PCR reads. The table lists 77,000 or so distinct CDR3 sequences, roughly 91% of them singletons. Regarding this clonotype: The antigen is not known.

The CDR3 contains 14 residues. V lost 8 bases to trimming and J lost 7 bases; unmatched junction nucleotides: 11. From germline, CDR1 is MNHNS and CDR2 SASEGT. This chain connects TRBV6-1 to TRBJ2-5; the match to TRBD1 covers 9 bases. What was sequenced was CD4+ T cells from PBMCs. The receptor's source is a human donor with Susac syndrome. Written as DNA, the CDR3 is TGTGCCAGCGGGCTCGGGACAGGGTTAGGGACCCAGTACTTC. It is translated as CASGLGTGLGTQYF.